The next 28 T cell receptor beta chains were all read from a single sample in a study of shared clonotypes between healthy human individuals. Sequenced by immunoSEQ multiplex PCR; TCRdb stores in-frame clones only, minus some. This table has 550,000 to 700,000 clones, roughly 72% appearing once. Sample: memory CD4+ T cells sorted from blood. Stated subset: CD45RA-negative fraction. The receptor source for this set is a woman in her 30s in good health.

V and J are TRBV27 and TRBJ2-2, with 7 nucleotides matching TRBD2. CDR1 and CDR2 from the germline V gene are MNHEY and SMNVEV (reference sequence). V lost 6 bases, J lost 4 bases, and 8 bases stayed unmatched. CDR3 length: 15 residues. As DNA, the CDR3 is TGTGCCAGCAGATCTAGCGGAACAAGCACCGGGGAGCTGTTTTTT. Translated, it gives CASRSSGTSTGELFF.

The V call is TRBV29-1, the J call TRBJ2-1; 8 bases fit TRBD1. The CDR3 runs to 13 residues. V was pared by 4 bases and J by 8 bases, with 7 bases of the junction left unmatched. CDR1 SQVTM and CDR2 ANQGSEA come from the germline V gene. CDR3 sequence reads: CSVGVQGVYEQFF. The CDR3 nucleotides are TGCAGCGTTGGGGTACAGGGGGTATATGAGCAGTTCTTC.

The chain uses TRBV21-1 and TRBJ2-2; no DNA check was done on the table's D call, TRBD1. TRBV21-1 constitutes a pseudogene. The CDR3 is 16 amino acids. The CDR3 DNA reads TGTGCCAGCAGCAACTTTTTGTGGACAAACACCGGGGAGCTGTTTTTT. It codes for CASSNFLWTNTGELFF.

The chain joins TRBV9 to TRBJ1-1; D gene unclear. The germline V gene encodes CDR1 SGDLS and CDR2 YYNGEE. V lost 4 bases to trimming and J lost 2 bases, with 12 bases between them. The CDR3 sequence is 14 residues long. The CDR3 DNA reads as TGTGCCAGCAGCCCTCGGCGCAGCAACACTGAAGCTTTCTTT. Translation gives CASSPRRSNTEAFF.

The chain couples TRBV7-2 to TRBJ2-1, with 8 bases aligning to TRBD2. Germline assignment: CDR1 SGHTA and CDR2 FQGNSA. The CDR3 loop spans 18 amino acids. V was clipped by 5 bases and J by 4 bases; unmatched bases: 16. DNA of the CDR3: TGTGCCAGCAGCCCCCCCCACTTGTTCGAGCGGGAGTACAATGAGCAGTTCTTC. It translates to CASSPPHLFEREYNEQFF.

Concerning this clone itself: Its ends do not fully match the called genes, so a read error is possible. The CDR3 DNA sequence: TGTGCCAGCAGCCAAGATCGTGGGCAGGGACCCTGGGCCTTC. The encoded protein is CASSQDRGQGPWAF. The chain combines TRBV14 with TRBJ1-2; maybe TRBD1 (5 bases). Germline V gives CDR1 SGHDN, CDR2 FVKESK. This CDR3 contains 14 residues.

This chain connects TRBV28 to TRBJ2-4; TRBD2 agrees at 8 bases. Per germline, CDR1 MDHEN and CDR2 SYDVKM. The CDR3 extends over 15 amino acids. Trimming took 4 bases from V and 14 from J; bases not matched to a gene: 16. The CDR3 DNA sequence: TGTGCCAGCAGTTCCTTAGGTCAGGGAACCGGGAGGGAGTACTTC. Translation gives CASSSLGQGTGREYF.

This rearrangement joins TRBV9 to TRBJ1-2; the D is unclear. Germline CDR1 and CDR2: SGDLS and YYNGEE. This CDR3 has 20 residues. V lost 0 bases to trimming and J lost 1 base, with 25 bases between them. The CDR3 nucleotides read TGTGCCAGCAGCGTAGGCGGATACCTCCGGGAGCTGAACTTTAACTATGGCTACACCTTC. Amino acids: CASSVGGYLRELNFNYGYTF.

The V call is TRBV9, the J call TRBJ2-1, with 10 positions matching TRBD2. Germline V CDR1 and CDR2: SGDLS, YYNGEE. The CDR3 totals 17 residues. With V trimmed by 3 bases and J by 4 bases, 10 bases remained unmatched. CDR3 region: CASSARASGRVYNEQFF. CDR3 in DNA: TGTGCCAGCAGCGCCCGGGCCAGCGGGAGGGTTTACAATGAGCAGTTCTTC.

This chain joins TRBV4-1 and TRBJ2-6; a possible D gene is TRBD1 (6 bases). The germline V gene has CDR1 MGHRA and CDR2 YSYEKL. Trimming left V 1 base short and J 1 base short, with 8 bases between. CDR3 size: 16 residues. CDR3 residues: CASSQVRGSGANVLTF. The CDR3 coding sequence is TGCGCCAGCAGCCAAGTTAGGGGGTCTGGGGCCAACGTCCTGACTTTC.

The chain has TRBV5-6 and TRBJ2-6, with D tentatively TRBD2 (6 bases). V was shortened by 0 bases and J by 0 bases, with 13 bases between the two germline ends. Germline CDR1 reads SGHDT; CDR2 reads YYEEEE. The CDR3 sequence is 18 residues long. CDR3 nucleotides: TGTGCCAGCAGCTTGGTGGTGACTAGGATCTCTGGGGCCAACGTCCTGACTTTC. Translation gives CASSLVVTRISGANVLTF.

CDR3 sequence (DNA): TGTGCCAGCAGTACAGGGGGAGATAACACTGAAGCTTTCTTT. Its translation is CASSTGGDNTEAFF. This chain links TRBV28 with TRBJ1-1; TRBD1 matches at 8 bases. The CDR3 covers 14 residues. V shed 5 bases and J 2 bases; nucleotides not matched to a gene: 4. The V gene's germline CDR1 is MDHEN and CDR2 SYDVKM.

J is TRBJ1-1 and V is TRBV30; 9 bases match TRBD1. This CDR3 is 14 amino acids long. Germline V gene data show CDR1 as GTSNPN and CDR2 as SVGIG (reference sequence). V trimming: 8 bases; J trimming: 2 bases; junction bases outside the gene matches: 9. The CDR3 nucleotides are TGTGCCGGCTGCCGGGGACAGGGCAACACTGAAGCTTTCTTT. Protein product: CAGCRGQGNTEAFF. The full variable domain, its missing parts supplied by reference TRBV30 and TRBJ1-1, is SQTIHQWPATLVQPVGSPLSLECTVEGTSNPNLYWYRQAAGRGLQLLFYSVGIGQISSEVPQNLSASRPQDRQFILSSKKLLLSDSGFYLCAGCRGQGNTEAFFGQGTRLTVV.

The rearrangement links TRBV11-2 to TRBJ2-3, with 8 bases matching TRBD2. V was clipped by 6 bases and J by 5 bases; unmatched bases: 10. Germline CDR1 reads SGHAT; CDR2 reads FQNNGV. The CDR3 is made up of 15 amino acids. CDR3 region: CASRGSGKRGDTQYF. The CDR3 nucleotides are TGTGCCAGCAGGGGTAGCGGGAAACGGGGAGATACGCAGTATTTT.

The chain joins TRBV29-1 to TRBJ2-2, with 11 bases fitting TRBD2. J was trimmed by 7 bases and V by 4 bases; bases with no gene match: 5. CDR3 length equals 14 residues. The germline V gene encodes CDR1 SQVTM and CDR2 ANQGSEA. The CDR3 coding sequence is TGCAGCGTTGCACTAGCGGGAGTTGGCGGGGAGCTGTTTTTT. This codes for CSVALAGVGGELFF.

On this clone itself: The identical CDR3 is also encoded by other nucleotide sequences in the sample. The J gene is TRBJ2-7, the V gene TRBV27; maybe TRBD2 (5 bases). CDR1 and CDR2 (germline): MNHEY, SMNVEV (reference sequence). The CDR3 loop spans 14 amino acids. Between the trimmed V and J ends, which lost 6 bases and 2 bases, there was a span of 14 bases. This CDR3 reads CASSFSEGPYEQYF. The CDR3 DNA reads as TGTGCCAGCAGCTTTTCCGAGGGCCCCTACGAGCAGTACTTC.

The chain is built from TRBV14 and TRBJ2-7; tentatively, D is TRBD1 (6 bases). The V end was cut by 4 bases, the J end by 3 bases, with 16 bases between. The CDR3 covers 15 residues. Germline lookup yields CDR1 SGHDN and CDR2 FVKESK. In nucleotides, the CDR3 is TGTGCCAGCAGCCCGGGAACAGGGATTTTCTACGAGCAGTACTTC. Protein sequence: CASSPGTGIFYEQYF.

The CDR3 DNA is TGTGCCAGCAGCAGGGAGCAGGCCGAGACCCAGTACTTC. It yields the protein CASSREQAETQYF. This chain connects TRBV11-2 to TRBJ2-5; possibly TRBD2 for D (5 bases). The CDR3 covers 13 residues. V gave up 5 bases and J gave up 5 bases, with 12 bases separating them. The germline CDR1 and CDR2 sequences are SGHAT and FQNNGV.

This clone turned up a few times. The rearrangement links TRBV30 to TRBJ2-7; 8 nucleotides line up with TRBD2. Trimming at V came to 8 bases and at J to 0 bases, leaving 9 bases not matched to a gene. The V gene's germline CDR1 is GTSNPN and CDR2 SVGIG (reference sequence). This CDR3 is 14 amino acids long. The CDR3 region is CAGRTSGDSYEQYF. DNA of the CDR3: TGTGCCGGCCGAACTAGCGGAGACTCCTACGAGCAGTACTTC.

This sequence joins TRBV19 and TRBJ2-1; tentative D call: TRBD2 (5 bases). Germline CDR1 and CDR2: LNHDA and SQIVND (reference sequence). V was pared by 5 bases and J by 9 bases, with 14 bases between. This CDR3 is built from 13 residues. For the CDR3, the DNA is TGTGCCAGTAGTCCCTTGTATGCGGGTGAGCAGTTCTTC. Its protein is CASSPLYAGEQFF.

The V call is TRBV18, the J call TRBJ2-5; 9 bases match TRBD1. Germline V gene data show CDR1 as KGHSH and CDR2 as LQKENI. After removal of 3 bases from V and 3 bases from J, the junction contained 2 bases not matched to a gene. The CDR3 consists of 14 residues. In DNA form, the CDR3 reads TGTGCCAGCTCACCGGGACAGGGAAAAGAGACCCAGTACTTC. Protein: CASSPGQGKETQYF. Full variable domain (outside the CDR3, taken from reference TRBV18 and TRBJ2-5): NAGVMQNPRHLVRRRGQEARLRCSPMKGHSHVYWYRQLPEEGLKFMVYLQKENIIDESGMPKERFSAEFPKEGPSILRIQQVVRGDSAAYFCASSPGQGKETQYFGPGTRLLVL.

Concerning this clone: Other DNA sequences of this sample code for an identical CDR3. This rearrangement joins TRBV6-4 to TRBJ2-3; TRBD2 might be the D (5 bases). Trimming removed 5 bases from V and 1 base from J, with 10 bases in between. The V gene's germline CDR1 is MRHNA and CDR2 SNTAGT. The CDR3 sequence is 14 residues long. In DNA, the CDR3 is TGTGCCAGCAGTCGAGGAGGAGGCACAGATACGCAGTATTTT. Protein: CASSRGGGTDTQYF.

The CDR3 coding sequence is TGTGCCAGCAGATTCTCCCGGACAGGGGCGAACGGGGAGCTGTTTTTT. Translated, it gives CASRFSRTGANGELFF. The rearrangement links TRBV28 to TRBJ2-2; 9 nucleotides align to TRBD1. CDR1 and CDR2 (germline): MDHEN, SYDVKM. V dropped 6 bases and J dropped 7; count of bases not matched to a gene: 12. This CDR3 is 16 amino acids long.

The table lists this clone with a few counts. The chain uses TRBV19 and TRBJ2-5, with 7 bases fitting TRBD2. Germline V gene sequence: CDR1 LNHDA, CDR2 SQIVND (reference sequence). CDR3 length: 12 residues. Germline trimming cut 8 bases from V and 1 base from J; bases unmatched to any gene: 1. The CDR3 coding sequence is TGTGCCAGTCTAGCGGCCCAAGAGACCCAGTACTTC. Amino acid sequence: CASLAAQETQYF.

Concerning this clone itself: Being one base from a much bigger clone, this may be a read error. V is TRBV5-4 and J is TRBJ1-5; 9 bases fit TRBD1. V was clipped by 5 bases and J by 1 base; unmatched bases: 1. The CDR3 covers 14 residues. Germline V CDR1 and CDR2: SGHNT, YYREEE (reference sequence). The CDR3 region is CASRDRGSNQPQHF. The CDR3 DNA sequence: TGTGCCAGCAGGGACAGGGGAAGCAATCAGCCCCAGCATTTT.

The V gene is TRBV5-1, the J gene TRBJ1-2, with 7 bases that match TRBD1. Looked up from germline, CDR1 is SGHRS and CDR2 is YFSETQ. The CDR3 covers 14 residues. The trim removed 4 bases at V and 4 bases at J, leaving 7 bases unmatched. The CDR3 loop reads CASSVDRVAYGYTF. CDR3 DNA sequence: TGCGCCAGCAGCGTCGACAGGGTTGCCTATGGCTACACCTTC.

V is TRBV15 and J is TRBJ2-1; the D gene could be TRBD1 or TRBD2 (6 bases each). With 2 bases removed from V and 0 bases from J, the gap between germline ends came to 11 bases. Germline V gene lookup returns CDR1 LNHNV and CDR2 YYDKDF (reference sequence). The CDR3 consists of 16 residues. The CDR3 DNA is TGTGCCACCAGCAGACGGGGGCGGACCTCCTACAATGAGCAGTTCTTC. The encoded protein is CATSRRGRTSYNEQFF.

CDR3 sequence reads: CASSTTGSSYEQYF. DNA for the CDR3: TGTGCCAGTAGTACGACAGGGAGCTCCTACGAGCAGTACTTC. This chain uses TRBV19 with TRBJ2-7; 7 bases line up with TRBD1. The trim removed 4 bases at V and 0 bases at J, leaving 3 bases unmatched. Germline V gives CDR1 LNHDA, CDR2 SQIVND (reference sequence). The CDR3 contains 14 residues.